The 5 T cell receptor beta chains below come from one sample, sequenced in a study of OX40 agonist ivuxolimab in advanced cancers. The data were produced by immunoSEQ multiplex PCR, yet TCRdb's version contains in-frame clones alone and is incomplete. The sample yields some 74,000 clones, 65% to 90% seen once. The starting material was CD4+ or CD8+ T cells sorted from blood, obtained in a trial of the OX40 agonist ivuxolimab. These receptors were collected from an adult with an advanced solid tumor such as melanoma, head and neck, liver or kidney cancer.

The chain employs TRBV5-5 and TRBJ1-2; D call uncertain. V was shortened by 3 bases and J by 4 bases, with 10 bases between the two germline ends. CDR3 size: 13 residues. From germline, CDR1 is SGHKS and CDR2 YYEKEE (reference sequence). The CDR3 reads CASSSTNTYGYTF. The CDR3 nucleotides are TGTGCCAGCAGCTCAACAAACACCTATGGCTACACCTTC.

The rearrangement joins TRBV2 to TRBJ2-5, with unresolved D. Germline CDR1 SNHLY, CDR2 FYNNEI. The CDR3 spans 17 residues. With 7 bases removed from V and 5 bases from J, the gap between germline ends came to 26 bases. CDR3 DNA: TGTGCCAGCATAAGTGGGCAGGCCAGCCGCCAAAGGGAGACCCAGTACTTC. This sequence encodes CASISGQASRQRETQYF.

The V call is TRBV5-6, the J call TRBJ2-5; D ambiguous. The closer fit of TRBJ2-7 to the DNA end suggests the J call may be wrong. CDR3 length: 14 amino acids. CDR1 is SGHDT, CDR2 YYEEEE, per germline. CDR3 sequence: CASSIQVLSYEQYF. The CDR3 bases are TGTGCCAGCAGCATTCAGGTCCTCTCCTACGAGCAGTACTTC.

This clone turned up a few times. V gene TRBV4-3 combines with J gene TRBJ1-2; a possible D gene is TRBD1 (5 bases). V shed 4 bases and J shed 5 bases, with 20 bases lying between them. From germline, CDR1 is LGHNA and CDR2 YSLEER. There are 16 residues in the CDR3. Here the CDR3 reads CASSRSGQGRKYGYTF. In nucleotides, the CDR3 is TGCGCCAGCAGCCGGTCGGGGCAGGGTCGGAAGTATGGCTACACCTTC.

In this sample, this clone turned up a few times. The genes are TRBV4-1 and TRBJ1-5; the D gene is possibly TRBD1 (5 bases). V gave up 5 bases and J gave up 2 bases, with 16 bases separating them. The CDR3 has 16 residues. Germline CDR1 reads MGHRA; CDR2 reads YSYEKL. The CDR3 DNA follows: TGCGCCAGCAGCTTCACTCGGGGCGGACGCAATCAGCCCCAGCATTTT. Translated, it gives CASSFTRGGRNQPQHF.